These T cell receptor beta chains were read from a single sample in a study of blood T cell repertoires in COVID-19. TCRdb keeps only in-frame clones here, not all; method: immunoSEQ multiplex PCR. The sample gives 65,000 to 80,000 clones, nearly 90% of which show up once; around 2.5% is in the top ten. Material for sequencing was peripheral blood. These receptors originate from a man in his sixties or seventies with active or convalescent COVID-19. The CDR3 runs from the conserved cysteine through the conserved F or W. The order of the fields is D gene, J gene, clone size, V gene, CDR3 protein, CDR3 DNA. A D gene is named only where the DNA matches it firmly. Clone size, where shown, is once, few, many, or a class for clones that have expanded.

D: TRBD2
J: TRBJ2-3
size: NA
V: TRBV5-1
CDR3: CASSFSSGRGDTQYF
DNA: TGCGCCAGCAGCTTTAGTAGCGGGAGGGGTGATACGCAGTATTTT

D: NA
J: TRBJ2-3
size: NA
V: TRBV5-1
CDR3: CASAWTGTPDTQYF
DNA: TGCGCCAGCGCCTGGACGGGAACCCCAGATACGCAGTATTTT

D: NA
J: TRBJ2-2
size: once
V: TRBV10-3
CDR3: CAISAGANTGELFF
DNA: TGTGCCATCAGTGCAGGGGCCAACACCGGGGAGCTGTTTTTT

D: TRBD1
J: TRBJ2-7
size: few
V: TRBV14
CDR3: CASSQNIGTAYEQYF
DNA: TGTGCCAGCAGCCAGAACATCGGGACAGCCTACGAGCAGTACTTC

D: TRBD1
J: TRBJ2-5
size: once
V: TRBV13
CDR3: CASRPGTGGETQYF
DNA: TGTGCCAGCAGACCAGGGACAGGGGGCGAGACCCAGTACTTC

D: NA
J: TRBJ2-1
size: NA
V: TRBV19
CDR3: CASSIDGVGEQFF
DNA: TGTGCCAGTAGTATAGACGGGGTGGGTGAGCAGTTCTTC

D: NA
J: TRBJ1-6
size: NA
V: TRBV27
CDR3: CASSLRRGLGYNSPLHF
DNA: TGTGCCAGCAGTTTACGTCGAGGATTGGGCTATAATTCACCCCTCCACTTT

D: TRBD2
J: TRBJ2-1
size: NA
V: TRBV5-1
CDR3: CASSRRLAGGYNEQFF
DNA: TGCGCCAGCAGCAGACGACTAGCGGGAGGCTACAATGAGCAGTTCTTC

D: NA
J: TRBJ2-7
size: NA
V: TRBV3-1/TRBV3-2
CDR3: CASSLGNKRIYEQYF
DNA: TGTGCCAGCAGCCTCGGGAACAAACGGATCTACGAGCAGTACTTC

D: TRBD2
J: TRBJ2-1
size: NA
V: TRBV4-2
CDR3: CASSQAGGRAPYNEQFF
DNA: TGTGCCAGCAGCCAAGCTGGCGGGAGGGCCCCCTACAATGAGCAGTTCTTC

D: TRBD1
J: TRBJ1-5
size: NA
V: TRBV28
CDR3: CASSRQGNQPQHF
DNA: TGTGCCAGCAGTCGACAGGGGAATCAGCCCCAGCATTTT

D: TRBD1
J: TRBJ2-7
size: few
V: TRBV28
CDR3: CASRSRDRGSYEQYF
DNA: TGTGCCAGCAGGAGTAGGGACAGGGGATCCTACGAGCAGTACTTC

D: TRBD1
J: TRBJ1-2
size: few
V: TRBV19
CDR3: CASSLIGGQAFAGGYTF
DNA: TGTGCCAGTAGTTTAATAGGGGGACAGGCCTTCGCGGGTGGCTACACCTTC

D: NA
J: TRBJ1-1
size: NA
V: TRBV7-3
CDR3: CASSLSGYTEAFF
DNA: TGTGCCAGCAGCTTAAGCGGCTACACTGAAGCTTTCTTT

D: TRBD1
J: TRBJ1-2
size: NA
V: TRBV5-1
CDR3: CASSLAGQASGYTF
DNA: TGCGCCAGCAGCTTGGCCGGACAGGCGAGTGGCTACACCTTC

D: TRBD1
J: TRBJ2-5
size: NA
V: TRBV11-1
CDR3: CASSLTTGKETQYF
DNA: TGTGCCAGCAGCTTAACGACAGGGAAAGAGACCCAGTACTTC

D: TRBD2
J: TRBJ2-5
size: few
V: TRBV3-1/TRBV3-2
CDR3: CASSHGTSGRIETQYF
DNA: TGTGCCAGCAGCCACGGGACTAGCGGGAGGATAGAGACCCAGTACTTC

D: NA
J: TRBJ1-3
size: NA
V: TRBV20-1
CDR3: CSASAVPISGNTIYF
DNA: TGCAGTGCTAGTGCGGTACCCATCTCTGGAAACACCATATATTTT

D: TRBD1
J: TRBJ2-7
size: once
V: TRBV7-8
CDR3: CASSLEGTGKQYF
DNA: TGTGCCAGCAGCTTAGAGGGGACAGGGAAGCAGTACTTC

D: TRBD1
J: TRBJ2-7
size: NA
V: TRBV7-8
CDR3: CASSLDEGAVYEQYF
DNA: TGTGCCAGCAGCTTAGACGAGGGGGCGGTTTACGAGCAGTACTTC

D: TRBD1
J: TRBJ1-1
size: NA
V: TRBV19
CDR3: CASKPGQGAEAFF
DNA: TGTGCCAGTAAGCCGGGACAGGGGGCTGAAGCTTTCTTT

D: NA
J: TRBJ1-1
size: few
V: TRBV7-3
CDR3: CASSFGGNTEAFF
DNA: TGTGCCAGCAGCTTCGGGGGGAACACTGAAGCTTTCTTT

D: NA
J: TRBJ1-6
size: NA
V: TRBV3-1/TRBV3-2
CDR3: CASSSTGDNSPLHF
DNA: TGTGCCAGCAGCTCAACAGGCGACAATTCACCCCTCCACTTT

D: NA
J: TRBJ2-7
size: NA
V: TRBV9
CDR3: CASSVETNSYEQYF
DNA: TGTGCCAGCAGCGTAGAGACAAATTCCTACGAGCAGTACTTC

D: NA
J: TRBJ2-1
size: NA
V: TRBV5-5
CDR3: CASSFRGDYNEQFF
DNA: TGTGCCAGCAGCTTCAGGGGTGACTACAATGAGCAGTTCTTC

D: NA
J: TRBJ2-7
size: NA
V: TRBV12-3/TRBV12-4
CDR3: CASSFLVHEQYF
DNA: TGTGCCAGCAGTTTTTTAGTTCACGAGCAGTACTTC

D: TRBD1
J: TRBJ1-4
size: NA
V: TRBV25-1
CDR3: CASSDSRRGLDEKLFF
DNA: TGTGCCAGCAGTGATTCGCGCAGGGGGCTAGATGAAAAACTGTTTTTT

D: NA
J: TRBJ2-1
size: NA
V: TRBV24-1
CDR3: CATSDILAGGVNEQFF
DNA: TGTGCCACCAGTGACATACTAGCTGGGGGTGTGAATGAGCAGTTCTTC

D: TRBD1
J: TRBJ1-1
size: NA
V: TRBV30
CDR3: CAWERGQGLEAFF
DNA: TGTGCCTGGGAACGAGGACAGGGCCTTGAAGCTTTCTTT

D: TRBD2
J: TRBJ2-7
size: NA
V: TRBV5-1
CDR3: CASSLEGLAVSYEQYF
DNA: TGCGCCAGCAGCTTGGAGGGACTAGCGGTCTCCTACGAGCAGTACTTC

D: NA
J: TRBJ1-1
size: NA
V: TRBV5-8
CDR3: CASSRGLVTNEAFF
DNA: TGTGCCAGCAGTCGGGGGTTGGTGACTAACGAAGCTTTCTTT

D: TRBD1
J: TRBJ2-3
size: NA
V: TRBV11-2
CDR3: CASSFRQGGFYTDTQYF
DNA: TGTGCCAGCAGCTTCCGTCAAGGGGGCTTCTATACAGATACGCAGTATTTT

D: TRBD1
J: TRBJ1-5
size: NA
V: TRBV7-9
CDR3: CASSLGDRGRNQPQHF
DNA: TGTGCCAGCAGCTTAGGGGACAGGGGGCGAAATCAGCCCCAGCATTTT

D: NA
J: TRBJ2-2
size: NA
V: TRBV6-4
CDR3: CASSQAREIGELFF
DNA: TGTGCCAGCAGTCAAGCACGGGAGATCGGGGAGCTGTTTTTT

D: TRBD1
J: TRBJ1-1
size: NA
V: TRBV5-4
CDR3: CASSKWTGPNTEAFF
DNA: TGTGCCAGCAGCAAATGGACAGGGCCCAACACTGAAGCTTTCTTT

D: NA
J: TRBJ1-3
size: NA
V: TRBV27
CDR3: CASSATGSVGNTIYF
DNA: TGTGCCAGCAGTGCCACAGGATCAGTTGGAAACACCATATATTTT

D: TRBD2
J: TRBJ2-5
size: NA
V: TRBV18
CDR3: CASSPLGGGERETQYF
DNA: TGTGCCAGCTCACCCCTCGGGGGGGGCGAACGGGAGACCCAGTACTTC

D: NA
J: TRBJ2-3
size: NA
V: TRBV6-6
CDR3: CASSYSGQGPDTQYF
DNA: TGTGCCAGCAGTTACTCAGGGCAGGGCCCAGATACGCAGTATTTT

D: NA
J: TRBJ2-3
size: NA
V: TRBV7-9
CDR3: CASSLVKRGTDTQYF
DNA: TGTGCCAGCAGCTTAGTAAAACGGGGCACAGATACGCAGTATTTT